The present TCR beta chain was sequenced within a study of blood T cell repertoires in COVID-19. Original analysis: Amplifying reference gene primers gave estimates of nucleated cell counts. TCRdb keeps only in-frame clones here, not all; method: immunoSEQ multiplex PCR. From that table come the V and J calls and clone size; the DNA was used to work out D and trimming. The repertoire holds under 250,000 clones, around nine tenths seen once, with around 1.5% in the top ten. Germline V lookup: CDR1 SGHAT, CDR2 FQDESV (reference sequence). V was trimmed by 5 bases and J by 4 bases, leaving 20 bases between them. The CDR3 totals 16 residues.

The sequencing sample was made of peripheral blood. The V and J genes are TRBV11-1 and TRBJ2-5; no definite D call. The TCR comes from a woman aged 55-70 years who had recovered from COVID-19. As DNA, the CDR3 is TGTGCCAGCAGCCGAGGCTCCCCCTCTTACCGAGAGACCCAGTACTTC. Translating it yields CASSRGSPSYRETQYF. Together with reference TRBV11-1 and TRBJ2-5, the CDR3 gives the full variable domain: EAEVAQSPRYKITEKSQAVAFWCDPISGHATLYWYRQILGQGPELLVQFQDESVVDDSQLPKDRFSAERLKGVDSTLKIQPAELGDSAMYLCASSRGSPSYRETQYFGPGTRLLVL.